Here is one T cell receptor (beta chain) with its context. Aged 18 to 65, hyperthyroidism patients had been newly diagnosed, with under 2 months' duration. Excluded: other autoimmune disease, uncontrolled infection, pregnancy or lactation. Orbital computed tomography, thyroid ultrasound, TRAb, serum thyroxine and clinical symptoms formed the basis of diagnosis. This entry belongs to a study of Graves' ophthalmopathy and Graves' hyperthyroidism. For the study at large: Being free of ophthalmopathy for 18 months of follow-up defined stable hyperthyroidism.

RNA transcripts were the template, and TCR beta CDR3 regions were amplified from them. HTBI primers primed a first-round RT-PCR, and a second-round multiplex PCR followed. From the multiplex PCR reads, TCRdb called clonotypes with MiXCR, one entry per CDR3 protein. The sample holds around 1,000,000 distinct CDR3 sequences, 35% to 40% seen once. The clonotype was recovered from an adult man with Graves' hyperthyroidism. Material: peripheral blood or thyroid tissue (not recorded which).

The CDR3 DNA sequence: TGCGCCAGCAGCCAAGCTACTAGCGGGGGGGGATACGAGCAGTACTTC. Residues: CASSQATSGGGYEQYF. V and J are TRBV4-1 and TRBJ2-7, with 13 nucleotides matching TRBD2. Trimming cost V 1 base and J 4 bases; bases outside gene matches: 4. CDR1 MGHRA and CDR2 YSYEKL come from the germline V gene. This CDR3 has 16 residues.